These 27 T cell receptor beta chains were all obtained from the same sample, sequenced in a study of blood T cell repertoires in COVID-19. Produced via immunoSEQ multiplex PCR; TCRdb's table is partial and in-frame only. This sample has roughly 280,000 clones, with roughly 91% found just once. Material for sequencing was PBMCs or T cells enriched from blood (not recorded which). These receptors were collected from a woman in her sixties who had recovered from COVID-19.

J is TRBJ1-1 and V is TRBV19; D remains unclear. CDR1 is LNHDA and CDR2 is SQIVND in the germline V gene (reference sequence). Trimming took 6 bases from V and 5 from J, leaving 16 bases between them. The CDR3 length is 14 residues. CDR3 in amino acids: CASSLGRLLTEAFF. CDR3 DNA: TGTGCCAGTAGCCTTGGGCGCTTGCTAACTGAAGCTTTCTTT.

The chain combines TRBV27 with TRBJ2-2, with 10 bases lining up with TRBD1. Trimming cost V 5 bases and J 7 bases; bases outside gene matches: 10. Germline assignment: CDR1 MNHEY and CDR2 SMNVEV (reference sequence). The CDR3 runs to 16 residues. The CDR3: CASSPFVGQGGGELFF. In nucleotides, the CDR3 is TGTGCCAGCAGTCCTTTTGTCGGACAGGGGGGCGGGGAGCTGTTTTTT.

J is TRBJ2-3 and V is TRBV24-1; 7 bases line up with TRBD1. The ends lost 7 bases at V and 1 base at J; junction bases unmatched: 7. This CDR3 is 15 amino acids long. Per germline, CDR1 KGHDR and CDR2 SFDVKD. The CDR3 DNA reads TGTGCCACCAGATTGACAGGGACGGGCACAGATACGCAGTATTTT. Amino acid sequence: CATRLTGTGTDTQYF.

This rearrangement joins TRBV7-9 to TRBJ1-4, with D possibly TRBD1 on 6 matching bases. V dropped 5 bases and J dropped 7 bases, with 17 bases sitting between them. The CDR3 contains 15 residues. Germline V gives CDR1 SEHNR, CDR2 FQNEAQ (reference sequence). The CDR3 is CASSAALGGGEKLFF. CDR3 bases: TGTGCCAGCAGCGCTGCACTTGGGGGCGGTGAAAAACTGTTTTTT.

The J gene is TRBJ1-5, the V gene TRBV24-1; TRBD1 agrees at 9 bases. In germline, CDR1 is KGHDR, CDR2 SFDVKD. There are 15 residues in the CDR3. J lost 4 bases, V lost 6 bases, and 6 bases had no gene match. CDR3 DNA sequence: TGTGCCACCAGTCCCTCGACAGGGGGGAATCAGCCCCAGCATTTT. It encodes CATSPSTGGNQPQHF.

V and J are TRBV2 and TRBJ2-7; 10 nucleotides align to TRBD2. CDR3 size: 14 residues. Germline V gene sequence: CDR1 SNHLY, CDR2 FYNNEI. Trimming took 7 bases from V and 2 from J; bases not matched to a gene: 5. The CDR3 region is CASKPGTSAYEQYF. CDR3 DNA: TGTGCCAGCAAACCCGGGACTAGCGCCTACGAGCAGTACTTC.

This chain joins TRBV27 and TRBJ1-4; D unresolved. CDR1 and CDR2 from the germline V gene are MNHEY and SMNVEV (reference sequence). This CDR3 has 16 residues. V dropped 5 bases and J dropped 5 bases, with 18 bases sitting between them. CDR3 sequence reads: CASSRTASRRNEKLFF. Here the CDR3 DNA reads TGTGCCAGCAGTCGAACCGCCTCAAGGAGAAATGAAAAACTGTTTTTT.

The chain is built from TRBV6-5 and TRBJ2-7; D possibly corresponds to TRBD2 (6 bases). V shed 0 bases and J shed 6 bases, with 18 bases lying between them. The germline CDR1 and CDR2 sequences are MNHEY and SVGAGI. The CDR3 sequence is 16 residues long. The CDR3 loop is CASSYSPAGGLGEQYF. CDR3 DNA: TGTGCCAGCAGTTACTCCCCGGCTGGGGGGTTGGGCGAGCAGTACTTC.

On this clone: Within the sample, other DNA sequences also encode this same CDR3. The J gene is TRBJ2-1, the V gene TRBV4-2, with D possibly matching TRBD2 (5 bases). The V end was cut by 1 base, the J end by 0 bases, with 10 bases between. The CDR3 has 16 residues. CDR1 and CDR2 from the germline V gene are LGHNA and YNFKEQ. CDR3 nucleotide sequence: TGTGCCAGCAGCCAAGTCTCGGGGAGCTCCTACAATGAGCAGTTCTTC. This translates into CASSQVSGSSYNEQFF.

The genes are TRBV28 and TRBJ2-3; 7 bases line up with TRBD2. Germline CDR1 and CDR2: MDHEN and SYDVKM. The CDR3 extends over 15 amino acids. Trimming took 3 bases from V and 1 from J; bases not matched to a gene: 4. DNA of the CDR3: TGTGCCAGCAGTTTGGGGGGGAGTGGCACAGATACGCAGTATTTT. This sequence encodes CASSLGGSGTDTQYF.

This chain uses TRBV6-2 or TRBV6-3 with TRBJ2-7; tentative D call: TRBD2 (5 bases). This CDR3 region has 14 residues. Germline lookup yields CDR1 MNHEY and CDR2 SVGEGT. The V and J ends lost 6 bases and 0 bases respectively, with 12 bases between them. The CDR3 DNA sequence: TGTGCCAGCAGCCTGGACTTTACCTCCTACGAGCAGTACTTC. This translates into CASSLDFTSYEQYF.

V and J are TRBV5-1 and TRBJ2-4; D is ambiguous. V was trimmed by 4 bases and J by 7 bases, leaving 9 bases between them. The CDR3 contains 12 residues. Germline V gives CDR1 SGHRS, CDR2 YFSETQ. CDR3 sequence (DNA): TGCGCCAGCAGCGGCTACGGGAACATTCAGTACTTC. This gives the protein CASSGYGNIQYF.

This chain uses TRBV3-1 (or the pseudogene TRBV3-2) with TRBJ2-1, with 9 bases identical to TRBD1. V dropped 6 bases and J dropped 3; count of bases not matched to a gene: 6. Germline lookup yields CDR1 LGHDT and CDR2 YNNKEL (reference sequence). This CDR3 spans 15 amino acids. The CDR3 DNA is TGTGCCAGCAGTCTAACGGGACAGGGCTACAATGAGCAGTTCTTC. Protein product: CASSLTGQGYNEQFF.

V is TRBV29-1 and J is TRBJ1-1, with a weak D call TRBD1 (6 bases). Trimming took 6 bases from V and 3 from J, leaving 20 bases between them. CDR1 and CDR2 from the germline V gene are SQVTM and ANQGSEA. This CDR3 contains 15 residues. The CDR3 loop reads CSVDRSGGGDTEAFF. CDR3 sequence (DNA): TGCAGCGTCGACCGATCGGGAGGGGGGGACACTGAAGCTTTCTTT.

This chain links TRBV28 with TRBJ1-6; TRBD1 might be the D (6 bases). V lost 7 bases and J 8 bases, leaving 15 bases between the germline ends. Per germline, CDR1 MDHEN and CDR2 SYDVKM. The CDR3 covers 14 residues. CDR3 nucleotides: TGTGCCAGCATGGAGGGGGGGAGGCATTCACCCCTCCACTTT. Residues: CASMEGGRHSPLHF.

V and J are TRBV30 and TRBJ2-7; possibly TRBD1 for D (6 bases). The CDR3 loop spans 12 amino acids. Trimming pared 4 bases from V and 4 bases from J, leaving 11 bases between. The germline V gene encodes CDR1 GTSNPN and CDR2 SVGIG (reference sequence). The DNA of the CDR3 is TGTGCCTGGAATACCCAGGGGTACGAGCAGTACTTC. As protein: CAWNTQGYEQYF. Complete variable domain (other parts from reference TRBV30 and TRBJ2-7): SQTIHQWPATLVQPVGSPLSLECTVEGTSNPNLYWYRQAAGRGLQLLFYSVGIGQISSEVPQNLSASRPQDRQFILSSKKLLLSDSGFYLCAWNTQGYEQYFGPGTRLTVT.

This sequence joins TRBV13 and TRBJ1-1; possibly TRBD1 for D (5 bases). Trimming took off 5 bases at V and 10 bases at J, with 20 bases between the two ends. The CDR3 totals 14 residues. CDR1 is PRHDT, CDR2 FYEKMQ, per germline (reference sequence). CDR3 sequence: CASSQPTRVLRAFF. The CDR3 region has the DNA TGTGCCAGCAGCCAACCAACCAGGGTCTTAAGAGCTTTCTTT.

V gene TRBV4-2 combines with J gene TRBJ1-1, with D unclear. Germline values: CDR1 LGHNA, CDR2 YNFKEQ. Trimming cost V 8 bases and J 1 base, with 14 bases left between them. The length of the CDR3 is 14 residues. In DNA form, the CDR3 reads TGTGCCAGCGTATCGACCGGGGAGAACACTGAAGCTTTCTTT. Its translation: CASVSTGENTEAFF.

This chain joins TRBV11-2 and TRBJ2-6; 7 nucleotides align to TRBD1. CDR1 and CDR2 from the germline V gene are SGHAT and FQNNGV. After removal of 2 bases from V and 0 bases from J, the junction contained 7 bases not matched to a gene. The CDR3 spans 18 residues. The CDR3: CASSLRGQRLSGANVLTF. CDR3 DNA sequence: TGTGCCAGCAGCTTACGGGGACAGAGACTCTCTGGGGCCAACGTCCTGACTTTC.

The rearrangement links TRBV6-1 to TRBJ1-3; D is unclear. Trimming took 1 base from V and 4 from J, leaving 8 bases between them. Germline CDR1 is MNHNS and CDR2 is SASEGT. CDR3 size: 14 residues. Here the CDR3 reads CASSEVLLGNTIYF. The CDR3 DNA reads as TGTGCCAGCAGTGAAGTCCTTTTGGGAAACACCATATATTTT.

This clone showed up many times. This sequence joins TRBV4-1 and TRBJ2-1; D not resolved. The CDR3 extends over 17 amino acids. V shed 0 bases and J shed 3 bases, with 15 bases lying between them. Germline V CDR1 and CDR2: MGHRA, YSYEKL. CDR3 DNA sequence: TGCGCCAGCAGCCAAGACCAGGTGGGTTTGGGCTACAATGAGCAGTTCTTC. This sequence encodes CASSQDQVGLGYNEQFF.

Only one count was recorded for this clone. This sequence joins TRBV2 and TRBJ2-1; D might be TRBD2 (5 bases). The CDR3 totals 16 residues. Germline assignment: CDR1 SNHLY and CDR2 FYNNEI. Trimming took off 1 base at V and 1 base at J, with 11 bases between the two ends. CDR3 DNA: TGTGCCAGCAGTGAAGATGGGAGAGGATCCTACAATGAGCAGTTCTTC. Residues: CASSEDGRGSYNEQFF.

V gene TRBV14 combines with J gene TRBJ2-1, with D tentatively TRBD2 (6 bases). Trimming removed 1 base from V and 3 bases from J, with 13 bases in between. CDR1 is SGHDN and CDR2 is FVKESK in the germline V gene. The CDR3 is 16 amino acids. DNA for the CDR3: TGTGCCAGCAGCCAAGGTTGGGGCGGGGACTACAATGAGCAGTTCTTC. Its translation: CASSQGWGGDYNEQFF.

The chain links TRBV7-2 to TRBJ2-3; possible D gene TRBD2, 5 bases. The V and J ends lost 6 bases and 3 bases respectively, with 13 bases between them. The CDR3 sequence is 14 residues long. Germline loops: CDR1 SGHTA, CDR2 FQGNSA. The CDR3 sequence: CASRLIGLTDTQYF. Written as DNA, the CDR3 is TGTGCCAGCAGACTTATTGGACTGACAGATACGCAGTATTTT.

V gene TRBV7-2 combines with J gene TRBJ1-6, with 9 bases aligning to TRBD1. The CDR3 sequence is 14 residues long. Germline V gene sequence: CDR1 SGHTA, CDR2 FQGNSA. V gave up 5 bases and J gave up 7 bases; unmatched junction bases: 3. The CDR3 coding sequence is TGTGCCAGCAGCCCCGGACAGGGGAATTCACCCCTCCACTTT. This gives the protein CASSPGQGNSPLHF.

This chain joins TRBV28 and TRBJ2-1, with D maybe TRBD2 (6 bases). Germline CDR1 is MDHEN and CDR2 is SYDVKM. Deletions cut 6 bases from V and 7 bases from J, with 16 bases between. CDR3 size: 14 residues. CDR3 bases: TGTGCCAGCAGCGGGTCCCTAGGGAGGAATGAGCAGTTCTTC. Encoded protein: CASSGSLGRNEQFF.

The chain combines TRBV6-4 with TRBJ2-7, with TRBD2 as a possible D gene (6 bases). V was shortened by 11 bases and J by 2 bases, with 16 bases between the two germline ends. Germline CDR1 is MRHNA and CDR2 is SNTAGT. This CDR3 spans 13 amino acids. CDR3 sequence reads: CACLEGLAYEQYF. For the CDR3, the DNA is TGTGCCTGCCTGGAGGGCCTCGCCTACGAGCAGTACTTC.